A selection of T cell receptor beta chains follows, all from one sample in a study of T cells in Graves' hyperthyroidism and ophthalmopathy. MiXCR, applied by TCRdb to the multiplex PCR reads, yields one record per CDR3 protein. The sample records a few hundred thousand distinct CDR3 sequences, approximately 12% being singletons. Input material: blood. These receptors came from a man younger than 45 with Graves' hyperthyroidism that later progressed to Graves' ophthalmopathy. The CDR3 runs from the conserved cysteine through the conserved F or W. A D gene is named only where the DNA matches it firmly. Not all rows give a size; the values are once, few, many and, for expanded clones, a class.

TRBJ2-3,TRBV13,few,-,TGTGCCAGCAGCCGCACGACTAGCACAGATACGCAGTATTTT,CASSRTTSTDTQYF
TRBJ2-1,TRBV7-9,-,-,TGTGCCAGCAGCTATTATTCGGCGAGTAGGGGATTAGGACGAGAGCAGTTCTTC,CASSYYSASRGLGREQFF
TRBJ1-1,TRBV27,many,-,TGTGCCAGCAGTCCGCCGGGGCTAACCACTGAAGCTTTCTTT,CASSPPGLTTEAFF
TRBJ2-5,TRBV27,-,-,TGTGCCAGCAGTTTAACGGGTTTTGGGACCCAGTACTTC,CASSLTGFGTQYF
TRBJ1-5,TRBV12-3/TRBV12-4,-,-,TGTGCCAGCAGTTTAGGGGGCTGGGTTGGTCAGCCCCAGCATTTT,CASSLGGWVGQPQHF
TRBJ2-7,TRBV20-1,many,TRBD2,TGCAGTGCTAGAGATAGGGGACTAGCGGGGTCCTACGAGCAGTACTTC,CSARDRGLAGSYEQYF
TRBJ2-1,TRBV2,few,-,TGTGCCAGCAGTGTTGAGGTCATTTACAATGAGCAGTTCTTC,CASSVEVIYNEQFF
TRBJ2-5,TRBV20-1,few,-,TGCAGTGCCAAATCTGGGGTTTTAGAGACCCAGTACTTC,CSAKSGVLETQYF
TRBJ1-1,TRBV2,many,TRBD1,TGTGCCAGCGGGAGAGACAGGGTAAACACTGAAGCTTTCTTT,CASGRDRVNTEAFF
TRBJ2-1,TRBV7-2,few,-,TGTGCCAGCAGCTTTAAGTCTCCCAGAGATTACAATGAGCAGTTCTTC,CASSFKSPRDYNEQFF
TRBJ1-4,TRBV6-2/TRBV6-3,many,-,TGTGCCAGCAGTCCCGACGGGGTGGTAGAAAAACTGTTTTTT,CASSPDGVVEKLFF
TRBJ2-7,TRBV4-1,few,TRBD1,TGCGCCAGCAGCAAAACAGGGGCTGGGCAGTACTTC,CASSKTGAGQYF
TRBJ2-7,TRBV28,few,-,TGTGCCACAAATTCGGACAGCTCCTACGAGCAGTACTTC,CATNSDSSYEQYF
TRBJ1-6,TRBV6-1,many,-,TGTGCCAGCAAAAAGATAAATAATTCACCCCTCCACTTT,CASKKINNSPLHF
TRBJ1-1,TRBV12-3/TRBV12-4,-,TRBD1,TGTGCCAGCAGTTATGGACAGGGAATGAACACTGAAGCTTTCTTT,CASSYGQGMNTEAFF
TRBJ1-5,TRBV20-1,many,-,TGCAGTGCGGGAGAGACAGTTAGCAATCAGCCCCAGCATTTT,CSAGETVSNQPQHF
TRBJ2-2,TRBV27,many,-,TGTGCCAGCAGTTCCGGACCCTCTGCCGGGGAGCTGTTTTTT,CASSSGPSAGELFF
TRBJ1-6,TRBV18,-,TRBD1,TGTGCCAGCTCACCGGGACAGACGACGAGCTCCTATAATTCACCCCTCCACTTT,CASSPGQTTSSYNSPLHF
TRBJ2-7,TRBV5-1,many,TRBD1,TGCGCCAGCAGCTTGGACCCTGACAGGGGGCTAAACTACGAGCAGTACTTC,CASSLDPDRGLNYEQYF
TRBJ1-2,TRBV3-1,many,-,TGTGCCAGCAGCCAAGACCGGGGGCGAGAGGGCTACACCTTC,CASSQDRGREGYTF
TRBJ2-4,TRBV6-1,-,-,TGTGCCAGCACCCACGGTGGGTGGGACACTGACGGAAACATTCAGTACTTC,CASTHGGWDTDGNIQYF
TRBJ1-1,TRBV30,few,-,TGTGCCTGGAGTAAAGGGGATGATACTGAAGCTTTCTTT,CAWSKGDDTEAFF
TRBJ1-6,TRBV27,few,TRBD1,TGTGCCAGCAGTTCCTGGGACAGGGATTCACCCCTCCACTTT,CASSSWDRDSPLHF
TRBJ1-1,TRBV29-1,-,-,TGCAGCGTTGAAGCCAGACGCACTGAAGCTTTCTTT,CSVEARRTEAFF
TRBJ2-2,TRBV7-9,few,-,TGTGCCAGCAGCTCCACCATACCTCCCGGGGGAGTCACCGGGGAGCTGTTTTTT,CASSSTIPPGGVTGELFF
TRBJ2-3,TRBV28,many,TRBD1,TGTGCCAGCAGTTGGGGACAGCTCACAGATACGCAGTATTTT,CASSWGQLTDTQYF
TRBJ2-7,TRBV5-1,many,-,TGCGCCAGCAGTTTTGGGGACTCCTCCTACGAGCAGTACTTC,CASSFGDSSYEQYF
TRBJ2-7,TRBV7-9,many,TRBD2,TGTGCCAGCAGCCTAACTAGCGGGGGGAATTACGAGCAGTACTTC,CASSLTSGGNYEQYF
TRBJ1-2,TRBV10-3,-,TRBD1,TGTGCCATCAGTGGAGCAGGGGGCGACTATGGCTACACCTTC,CAISGAGGDYGYTF
TRBJ2-3,TRBV7-6,many,TRBD2,TGTGCCAGCAGCTATAGCGGGGGGGCGGGCACAGATACGCAGTATTTT,CASSYSGGAGTDTQYF
TRBJ2-5,TRBV27,many,TRBD2,TGTGCCAGCAGGACGGGGGGGAGAGAGACCCAGTACTTC,CASRTGGRETQYF
TRBJ1-6,TRBV11-2,many,-,TGTGCCAGCAGCAGAAGGTGGAATTCACCCCTCCACTTT,CASSRRWNSPLHF
TRBJ2-2,TRBV10-2,-,-,TGCGCCAGCGGTGTCGCCGGGGAGCTGTTTTTT,CASGVAGELFF
TRBJ2-7,TRBV2,many,-,TGTGCCAGCGGTCAGGGGAACTACGAGCAGTACTTC,CASGQGNYEQYF
TRBJ2-7,TRBV11-1,few,-,TGTGCCGGCAGTGGCCCCCTCTTGGGGGAGCAGTACTTC,CAGSGPLLGEQYF
TRBJ2-7,TRBV6-2/TRBV6-3,many,-,TGTGCCAGCAGTTACTCGGCCGCAGGGGATAGAGAGCAGTACTTC,CASSYSAAGDREQYF
TRBJ2-3,TRBV5-1,many,-,TGCGCCAGCAGCTCCCACGGGGAATACACAGATACGCAGTATTTT,CASSSHGEYTDTQYF
TRBJ1-5,TRBV4-1,few,-,TGCGCCAGCAGCCAAGACGCGGGTGGTAGCAATCAGCCCCAGCATTTT,CASSQDAGGSNQPQHF
TRBJ2-5,TRBV7-9,few,TRBD1,TGTGCCAGCAGCTTCCCCCGGGACAGAGAACAAGAGACCCAGTACTTC,CASSFPRDREQETQYF
TRBJ2-2,TRBV28,many,-,TGTGCCAGTACGACAGACAACACCGGGGAGCTGTTTTTT,CASTTDNTGELFF
TRBJ2-5,TRBV7-9,many,TRBD1,TGTGCCAGCAGCCCGGACAGGGGCGAGGAGACCCAGTACTTC,CASSPDRGEETQYF
TRBJ2-7,TRBV5-4,-,-,TGTGCCAGCAGCTCCTCACCGGTGGAGCAGTACTTC,CASSSSPVEQYF
TRBJ1-2,TRBV28,-,-,TGTGCCAGCAGTCGGTACGGGGGCAGCGGCCACACCTTC,CASSRYGGSGHTF
TRBJ2-1,TRBV28,many,TRBD2,TGTGCCAGCAGGCTAGCGGGGGGGGCGTTAAATGAGCAGTTCTTC,CASRLAGGALNEQFF
TRBJ1-4,TRBV7-9,few,TRBD1,TGTGCCAGCAGCCCACAATCCGGGACAGGGGGGACGACAGTGTTTTTT,CASSPQSGTGGTTVFF
TRBJ1-5,TRBV11-2,many,-,TGTGCCAGCAGCTTAGTTCTTGTAAAGGGGGACACACCAGAGGGGTGCAATCAGCCCCAGCATTTT,CASSLVLVKGDTPEGCNQPQHF
TRBJ2-5,TRBV12-3/TRBV12-4,many,-,TGTGCCAGCACCTTACGCAGGGTGGAGACCCAGTACTTC,CASTLRRVETQYF
TRBJ1-3,TRBV6-5,-,-,TGTGCCAGCAGTTACTCGAGGCAGGGTTCCGGAAACACCATATATTTT,CASSYSRQGSGNTIYF
TRBJ2-6,TRBV11-2,-,-,TGTGCCAGCAGCTTAGAGGTGCTCTCTGGGGCCAACGTCCTGACTTTC,CASSLEVLSGANVLTF
TRBJ2-5,TRBV3-1,-,-,TGTGCCAGCAGCCAAGTTGGCGAAACCCAGTACTTC,CASSQVGETQYF
TRBJ2-7,TRBV6-1,many,TRBD2,TGTGCCAGCAGAACCGGGGGGGGCTCCTACGAGCAGTACTTC,CASRTGGGSYEQYF
TRBJ2-2,TRBV4-1,-,-,TGCGCCAGCAGGTCCATAGTCGGAGCGGGGGAGCTGTTTTTT,CASRSIVGAGELFF